This T cell receptor (beta chain) appears in the sequencing data of a study of PD-1 blockade in classical Hodgkin lymphoma. V was shortened by 6 bases and J by 4 bases, with 8 bases between the two germline ends. CDR1 is DFQATT and CDR2 is SNEGSKA in the germline V gene (reference sequence). The CDR3 length is 11 residues. Data came from immunoSEQ multiplex PCR; TCRdb stores just in-frame clones and leaves some out. The table lists fewer than 100,000 clones, roughly 92% of them singletons, with roughly 2.8% in the top ten. After autologous stem cell transplantation all patients relapsed, and prior brentuximab vedotin exposure differed between cohorts.

The sample in question was peripheral blood mononuclear cells (PBMCs), obtained at baseline. The sequence derives from a human donor with classical Hodgkin lymphoma. This rearrangement joins TRBV20-1 to TRBJ2-3; the D is unclear. This CDR3 is CSAGGSDTQYF. The CDR3 DNA sequence: TGCAGTGCCGGTGGGTCAGATACGCAGTATTTT.